This T cell receptor beta chain was documented in a study of Graves' ophthalmopathy and Graves' hyperthyroidism. Study details: Peripheral blood was collected at initial diagnosis, before any treatment. Study-wide results and limits: Sensitivity of roughly 88% and specificity of around 76% were achieved when a 13-signature model separated ophthalmopathy from stable hyperthyroidism. Blood also carried most expanded thyroid clonotypes exceeding 0.001 frequency.

The germline V gene has CDR1 SGHTA and CDR2 FQGNSA. The CDR3 spans 14 residues. After removal of 6 bases from V and 3 bases from J, the junction contained 6 bases not matched to a gene. As concerns this clonotype: The target antigen is unknown.

Clinicians made diagnoses from clinical symptoms, serum thyroxine, TRAb, thyroid ultrasound and orbital computed tomography. For repertoire sequencing, the TCR beta CDR3 regions were amplified from RNA transcripts. RT-PCR in the first round used HTBI primers; a second-round multiplex PCR followed. From the multiplex PCR reads, TCRdb called clonotypes with MiXCR, one entry per CDR3 protein. The sample yields hundreds of thousands of distinct CDR3 sequences, roughly 21% seen once. Sequenced: peripheral blood. The rearrangement uses TRBV7-2 and TRBJ2-7; 9 bases fit TRBD2. The clonotype was recovered from a woman aged 18-29 years with stable Graves' hyperthyroidism. CDR3 DNA sequence: TGTGCCAGCAGATACTTAGCGGGAGACTACGAGCAGTACTTC. It is translated as CASRYLAGDYEQYF.